These 10 T cell receptor beta chains came from one sample sequenced in a study of CD8+ T cells in alopecia areata. After isolation, RNA underwent reverse transcription to generate cDNA as the sequencing template. Repertoires were generated with immunoSEQ multiplex PCR, while TCRdb's copy carries only in-frame clones and drops some. The sample yields 90,000 to 130,000 clones, 45% to 60% seen once. The sample taken for sequencing was NKG2D-low CD8+ T cells sorted from blood. These receptors were collected from a human donor with alopecia areata.

This clone appeared a few times. V gene TRBV7-9 combines with J gene TRBJ2-1; 7 nucleotides match TRBD1. CDR1 is SEHNR, CDR2 FQNEAQ, per germline (reference sequence). This CDR3 is 14 amino acids long. V was pared by 5 bases and J by 6 bases, with 7 bases of the junction left unmatched. The chain's CDR3 is CASSNRGSGNEQFF. The CDR3 DNA sequence: TGTGCCAGCAGCAACAGGGGTTCTGGCAATGAGCAGTTCTTC.

This clone occurred a few times. This rearrangement joins TRBV19 to TRBJ2-7, with TRBD1 matching 9 bases. Trimming took 5 bases from V and 6 from J; bases not matched to a gene: 8. This CDR3 comprises 14 residues. Germline V lookup: CDR1 LNHDA, CDR2 SQIVND (reference sequence). DNA for the CDR3: TGTGCCAGTAGTGTCAACCCGACAGGGGGCGAGCAGTACTTC. Protein sequence: CASSVNPTGGEQYF.

The CDR3 nucleotides read TGCAGCGTTATTGGGGGTCGGGATGAGGAGTACTTC. As protein: CSVIGGRDEEYF. The V gene is TRBV29-1, the J gene TRBJ2-7, with D perhaps matching TRBD1 or TRBD2 (5 bases each). The CDR3 is 12 residues long. Germline CDR1 and CDR2: SQVTM and ANQGSEA. Between the trimmed V and J ends, which lost 5 bases and 11 bases, there was a span of 19 bases.

The chain combines TRBV25-1 with TRBJ2-7; TRBD2 agrees at 9 bases. CDR3 length: 17 amino acids. Trimming removed 3 bases from V and 2 bases from J; junction bases left unmatched: 11. The germline V gene encodes CDR1 MGHDK and CDR2 SYGVNS. This chain's CDR3 is CASSEVELAGGTYEQYF. CDR3 DNA: TGTGCCAGCAGTGAGGTTGAACTAGCGGGCGGTACCTACGAGCAGTACTTC.

The rearrangement links TRBV30 to TRBJ2-5; TRBD1 aligns across 12 bases. V trimming: 0 bases; J trimming: 2 bases; junction bases outside the gene matches: 4. The CDR3 is 16 residues long. Germline CDR1 and CDR2: GTSNPN and SVGIG (reference sequence). The CDR3 DNA reads as TGTGCCTGGAGTGTAAGGGACAGGGGGCTTCAAGAGACCCAGTACTTC. Its translation: CAWSVRDRGLQETQYF.

This clone was picked up a small number of times. The rearrangement uses TRBV6-6 and TRBJ1-1; TRBD1 is a possible D gene (5 bases). Germline V lookup: CDR1 MNHNY, CDR2 SVGAGI (reference sequence). CDR3 length equals 14 residues. Trimming cost V 2 bases and J 1 base, with 8 bases left between them. The CDR3 sequence: CASSYRGGNTEAFF. CDR3 nucleotides: TGTGCCAGCAGTTACAGGGGAGGGAACACTGAAGCTTTCTTT.

The V call is TRBV9, the J call TRBJ2-2, with D maybe TRBD2 (5 bases). Germline V gene sequence: CDR1 SGDLS, CDR2 YYNGEE. The CDR3 is made up of 13 amino acids. V was trimmed by 0 bases and J by 5 bases, leaving 5 bases between them. The chain's CDR3 is CASSVGETGELFF. For the CDR3, the DNA is TGTGCCAGCAGCGTAGGGGAGACCGGGGAGCTGTTTTTT.

The chain employs TRBV27 and TRBJ2-3; perhaps TRBD1 as D (6 bases). The CDR3 is made up of 17 amino acids. CDR1 and CDR2 (germline): MNHEY, SMNVEV (reference sequence). V lost 2 bases, J lost 2 bases, and 17 bases lay in between. The CDR3 sequence is CASSLNPRGKITDTQYF. The CDR3 bases are TGTGCCAGCAGTTTAAACCCCAGGGGAAAAATCACAGATACGCAGTATTTT.

This clone has only a few counts. V usage is TRBV7-9 and J usage is TRBJ2-5, with D tentatively TRBD2 (5 bases). CDR1 is SEHNR, CDR2 FQNEAQ, per germline (reference sequence). The CDR3 has 14 residues. V shed 5 bases and J shed 3 bases, with 13 bases lying between them. The CDR3 protein is CASSPPSGKETQYF. The CDR3 bases are TGTGCCAGCAGCCCCCCGTCCGGGAAAGAGACCCAGTACTTC.

A single count supports this clone. The rearrangement links TRBV28 to TRBJ2-1; unclear D gene. The germline CDR1 and CDR2 sequences are MDHEN and SYDVKM. V shed 5 bases and J shed 8 bases, with 10 bases lying between them. The CDR3 totals 12 residues. The chain's CDR3 is CASSPPIDEQFF. In nucleotides, the CDR3 is TGTGCCAGCAGTCCCCCCATCGATGAGCAGTTCTTC.